The TCR beta chain under discussion was sequenced for a study of human T cells and chemical hapten exposure. Whole-study context: Patients, a majority of them female, were diagnosed with alopecia areata, totalis or universalis.

Study-wide results and caveats: The number of TCRs over 1 in 1000 frequency stayed unchanged after DPC.

The time point denotes: patch test 1, 2 weeks after DPC sensitization. Treatment described: therapeutic diphenylcyclopropenone sensitization with weekly scalp DPC. It was from unfractionated whole blood that total RNA was extracted. Alopecia patients, 18 to 70 years old and DPC-suitable, served as donors. This clonotype showed up many times. As yet, its antigen is unknown. V gave up 4 bases and J gave up 6 bases, with 9 bases separating them. Germline V gene sequence: CDR1 KGHDR, CDR2 SFDVKD. CDR3 size: 12 residues. Within the library, unique molecular identifiers were attached to each individual cDNA molecule. TCRdb passed the RACE reads through MiXCR, listing each CDR3 protein once. The table lists under 60,000 distinct CDR3 sequences, about 11% of them singletons.

The sequence was obtained from a woman aged 40-49 years with alopecia areata. Some clones in this sample may be carry-over from other donors' samples. The chain combines TRBV24-1 with TRBJ2-7; no firm D call. Specimen: whole blood, collected in connection with sensitization to the hapten diphenylcyclopropenone (DPC). The CDR3 DNA reads as TGTGCCACCAGTGACCATGTAGGCGAGCAGTACTTC. As protein: CATSDHVGEQYF.